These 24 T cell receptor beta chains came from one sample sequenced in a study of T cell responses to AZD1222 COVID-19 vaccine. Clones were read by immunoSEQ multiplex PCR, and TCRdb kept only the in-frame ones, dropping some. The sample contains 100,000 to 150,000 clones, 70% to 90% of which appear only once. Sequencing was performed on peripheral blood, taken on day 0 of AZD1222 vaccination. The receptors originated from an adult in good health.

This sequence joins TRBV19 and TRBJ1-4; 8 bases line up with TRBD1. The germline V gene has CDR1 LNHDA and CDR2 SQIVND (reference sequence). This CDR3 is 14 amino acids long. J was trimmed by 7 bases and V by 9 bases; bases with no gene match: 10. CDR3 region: CASAQGAVAEKLFF. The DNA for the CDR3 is TGTGCCAGCGCCCAGGGGGCGGTGGCTGAAAAACTGTTTTTT.

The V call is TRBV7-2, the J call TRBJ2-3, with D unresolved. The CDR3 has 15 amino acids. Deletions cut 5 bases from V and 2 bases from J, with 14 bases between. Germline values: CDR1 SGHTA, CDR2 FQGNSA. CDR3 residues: CASSKGTGFTDTQYF. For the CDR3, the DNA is TGTGCCAGCAGCAAAGGAACGGGTTTCACAGATACGCAGTATTTT.

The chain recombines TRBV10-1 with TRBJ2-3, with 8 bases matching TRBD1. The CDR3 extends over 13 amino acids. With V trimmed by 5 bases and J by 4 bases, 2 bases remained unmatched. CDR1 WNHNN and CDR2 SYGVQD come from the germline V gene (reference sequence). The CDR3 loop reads CASSKTGADTQYF. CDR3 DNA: TGCGCCAGCAGTAAGACAGGGGCAGATACGCAGTATTTT.

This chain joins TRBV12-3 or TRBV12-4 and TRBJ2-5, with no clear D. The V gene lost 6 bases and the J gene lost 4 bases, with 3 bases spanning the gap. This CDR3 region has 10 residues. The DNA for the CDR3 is TGTGCCAGCAGAGGAGAGACCCAGTACTTC. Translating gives CASRGETQYF.

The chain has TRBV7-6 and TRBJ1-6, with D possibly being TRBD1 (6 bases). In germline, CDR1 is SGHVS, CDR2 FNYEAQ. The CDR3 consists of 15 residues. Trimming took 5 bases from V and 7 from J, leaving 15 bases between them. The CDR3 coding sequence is TGTGCCAGCAGCAGTCGACAGGATGGGAATTCACCCCTCCACTTT. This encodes CASSSRQDGNSPLHF.

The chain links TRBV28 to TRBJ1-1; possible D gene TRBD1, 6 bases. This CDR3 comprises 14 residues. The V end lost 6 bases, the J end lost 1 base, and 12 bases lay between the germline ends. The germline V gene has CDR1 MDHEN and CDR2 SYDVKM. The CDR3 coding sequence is TGTGCCAGCAGACTTCAGGGGAGGAACACTGAAGCTTTCTTT. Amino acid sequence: CASRLQGRNTEAFF.

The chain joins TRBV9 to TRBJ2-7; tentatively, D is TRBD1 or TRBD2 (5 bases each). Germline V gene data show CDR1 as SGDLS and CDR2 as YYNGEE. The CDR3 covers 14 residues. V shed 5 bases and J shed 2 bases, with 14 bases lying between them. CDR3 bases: TGTGCCAGCAGTGTTTCGTGGGGGACCTACGAGCAGTACTTC. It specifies CASSVSWGTYEQYF.

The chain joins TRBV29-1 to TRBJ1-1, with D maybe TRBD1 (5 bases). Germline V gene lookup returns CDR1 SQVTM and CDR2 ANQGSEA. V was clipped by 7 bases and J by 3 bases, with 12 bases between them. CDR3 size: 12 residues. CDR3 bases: TGCAGCGCCGGGGCGGGGGACACTGAAGCTTTCTTT. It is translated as CSAGAGDTEAFF.

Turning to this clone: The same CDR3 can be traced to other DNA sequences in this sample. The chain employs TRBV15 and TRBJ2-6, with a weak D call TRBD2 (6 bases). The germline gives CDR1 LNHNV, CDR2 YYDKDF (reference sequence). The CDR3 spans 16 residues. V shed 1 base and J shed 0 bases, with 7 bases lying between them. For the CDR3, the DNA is TGTGCCACCAGCAGAGGGGGGGACTCTGGGGCCAACGTCCTGACTTTC. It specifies CATSRGGDSGANVLTF.

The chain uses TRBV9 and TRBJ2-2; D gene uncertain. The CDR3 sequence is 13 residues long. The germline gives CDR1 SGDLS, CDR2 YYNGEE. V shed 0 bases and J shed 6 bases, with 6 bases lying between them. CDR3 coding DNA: TGTGCCAGCAGCGTAGGCCACTCCGGGGAGCTGTTTTTT. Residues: CASSVGHSGELFF.

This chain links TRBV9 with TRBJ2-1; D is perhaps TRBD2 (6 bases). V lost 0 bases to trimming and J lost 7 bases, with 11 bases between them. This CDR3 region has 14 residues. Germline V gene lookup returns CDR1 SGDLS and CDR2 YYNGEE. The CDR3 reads CASSVAGAGNEQFF. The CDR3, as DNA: TGTGCCAGCAGCGTAGCGGGCGCGGGGAATGAGCAGTTCTTC.

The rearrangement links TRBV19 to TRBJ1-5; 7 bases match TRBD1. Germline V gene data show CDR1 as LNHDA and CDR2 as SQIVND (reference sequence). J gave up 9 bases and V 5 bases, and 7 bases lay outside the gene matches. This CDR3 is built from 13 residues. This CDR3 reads CASSQGVLGPQHF. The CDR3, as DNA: TGTGCCAGTAGTCAGGGGGTTTTAGGGCCCCAGCATTTT.

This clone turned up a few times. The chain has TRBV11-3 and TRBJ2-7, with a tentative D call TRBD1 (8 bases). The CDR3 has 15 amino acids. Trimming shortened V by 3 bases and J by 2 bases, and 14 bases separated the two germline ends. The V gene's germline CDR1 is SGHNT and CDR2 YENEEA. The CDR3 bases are TGTGCCAGCAGCTTCGGACAGGGACTAACCTACGAGCAGTACTTC. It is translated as CASSFGQGLTYEQYF.

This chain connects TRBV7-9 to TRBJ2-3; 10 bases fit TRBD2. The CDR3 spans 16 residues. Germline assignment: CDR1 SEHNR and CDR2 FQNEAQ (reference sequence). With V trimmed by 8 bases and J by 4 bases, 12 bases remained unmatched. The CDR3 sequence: CASSSRASGGPDTQYF. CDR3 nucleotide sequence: TGTGCCAGCTCCTCCCGGGCTAGCGGGGGCCCAGATACGCAGTATTTT. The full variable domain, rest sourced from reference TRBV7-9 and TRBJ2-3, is DTGVSQNPRHKITKRGQNVTFRCDPISEHNRLYWYRQTLGQGPEFLTYFQNEAQLEKSRLLSDRFSAERPKGSFSTLEIQRTEQGDSAMYLCASSSRASGGPDTQYFGPGTRLTVL.

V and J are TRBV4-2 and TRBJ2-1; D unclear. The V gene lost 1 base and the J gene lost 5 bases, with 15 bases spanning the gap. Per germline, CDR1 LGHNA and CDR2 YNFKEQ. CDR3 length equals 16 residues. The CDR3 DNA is TGTGCCAGCAGCCAAGGGAACCGCTACTTGGACAATGAGCAGTTCTTC. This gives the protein CASSQGNRYLDNEQFF.

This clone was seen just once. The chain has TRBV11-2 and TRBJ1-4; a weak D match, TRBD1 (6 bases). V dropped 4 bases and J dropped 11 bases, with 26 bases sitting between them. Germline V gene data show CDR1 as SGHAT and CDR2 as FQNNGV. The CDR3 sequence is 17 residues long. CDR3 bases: TGTGCCAGCAGCTCCTACCGTGATGGGGGGCGGGTCGGGAAACTGTTTTTT. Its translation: CASSSYRDGGRVGKLFF.

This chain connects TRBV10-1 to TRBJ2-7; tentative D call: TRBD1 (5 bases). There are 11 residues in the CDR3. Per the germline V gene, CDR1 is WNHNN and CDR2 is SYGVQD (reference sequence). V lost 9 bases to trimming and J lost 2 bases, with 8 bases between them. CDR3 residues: CARDTPYEQYF. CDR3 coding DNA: TGCGCCAGGGACACCCCCTACGAGCAGTACTTC.

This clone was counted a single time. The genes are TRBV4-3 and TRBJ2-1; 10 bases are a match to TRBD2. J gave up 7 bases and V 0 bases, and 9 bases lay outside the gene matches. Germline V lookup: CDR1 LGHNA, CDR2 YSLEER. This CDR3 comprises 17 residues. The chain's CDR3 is CASSQDELAGGPNEQFF. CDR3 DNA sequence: TGCGCCAGCAGCCAAGACGAATTAGCGGGAGGTCCTAATGAGCAGTTCTTC.

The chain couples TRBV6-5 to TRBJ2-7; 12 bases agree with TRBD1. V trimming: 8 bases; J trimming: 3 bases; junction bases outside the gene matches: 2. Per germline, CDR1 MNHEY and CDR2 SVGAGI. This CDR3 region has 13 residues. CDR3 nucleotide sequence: TGTGCCAGCGGGACAGGGGGCCTCTACGAGCAGTACTTC. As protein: CASGTGGLYEQYF.

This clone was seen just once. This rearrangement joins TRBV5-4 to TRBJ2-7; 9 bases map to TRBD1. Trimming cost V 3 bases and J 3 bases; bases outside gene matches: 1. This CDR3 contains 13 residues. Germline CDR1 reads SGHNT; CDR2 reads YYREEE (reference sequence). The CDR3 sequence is CASSWGQGYEQYF. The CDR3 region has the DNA TGTGCCAGCAGCTGGGGACAGGGCTACGAGCAGTACTTC.

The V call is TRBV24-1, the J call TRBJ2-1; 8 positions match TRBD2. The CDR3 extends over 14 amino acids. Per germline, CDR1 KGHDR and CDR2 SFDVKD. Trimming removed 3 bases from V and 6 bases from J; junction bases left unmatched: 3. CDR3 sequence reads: CATSDSGSGNEQFF. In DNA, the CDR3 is TGTGCCACCAGTGATAGCGGGAGCGGCAATGAGCAGTTCTTC.

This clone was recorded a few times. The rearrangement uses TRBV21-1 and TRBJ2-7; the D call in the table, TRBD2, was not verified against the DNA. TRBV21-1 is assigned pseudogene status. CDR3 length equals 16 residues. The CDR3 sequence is CASSKNGREKSYEQYF. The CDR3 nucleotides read TGTGCCAGCAGCAAAAACGGGCGGGAGAAGTCCTACGAGCAGTACTTC.

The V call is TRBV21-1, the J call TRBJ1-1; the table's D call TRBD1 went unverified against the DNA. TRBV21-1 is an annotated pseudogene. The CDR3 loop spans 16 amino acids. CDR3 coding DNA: TGTGCCAGCAGCACCCGAGACAGAACCATGAACACTGAAGCTTTCTTT. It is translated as CASSTRDRTMNTEAFF.

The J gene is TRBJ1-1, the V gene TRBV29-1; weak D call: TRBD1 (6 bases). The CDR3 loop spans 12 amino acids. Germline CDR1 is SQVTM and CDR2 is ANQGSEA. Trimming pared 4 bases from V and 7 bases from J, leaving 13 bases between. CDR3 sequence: CSVGSGVSEAFF. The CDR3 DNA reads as TGCAGCGTTGGATCAGGGGTTAGTGAAGCTTTCTTT.